The 20 T cell receptor beta chains below all came from one sample that was sequenced in a study of OX40 agonist ivuxolimab in advanced cancers. TCRdb's copy holds only in-frame clones and misses some; the assay was immunoSEQ multiplex PCR. The sample shows roughly 67,000 clones, 88% of them seen only once. The sample consisted of CD4+ or CD8+ T cells sorted from blood, taken in a trial of the OX40 agonist ivuxolimab. The receptors here all came from an adult with an advanced solid tumor such as melanoma, head and neck, liver or kidney cancer.

This rearrangement joins TRBV12-5 to TRBJ1-5; D not certain. The germline V gene encodes CDR1 LGHNT and CDR2 FRNRAP. The CDR3 spans 13 residues. With 5 bases removed from V and 6 bases from J, the gap between germline ends came to 11 bases. The CDR3 nucleotides read TGTGCTAGTGGTGACACGGGCGGTCAGCCCCAGCATTTT. Its translation is CASGDTGGQPQHF.

J is TRBJ2-6 and V is TRBV19; 9 bases line up with TRBD1. The CDR3 length is 18 residues. Losses at the gene ends were 3 bases for V and 0 bases for J; bases not matched to a gene: 6. CDR1 LNHDA and CDR2 SQIVND come from the germline V gene (reference sequence). The CDR3 loop reads CASSIATGGSSGANVLTF. DNA for the CDR3: TGTGCCAGTAGTATTGCGACAGGGGGGAGCTCTGGGGCCAACGTCCTGACTTTC.

This clone came up a few times. V and J are TRBV4-1 and TRBJ2-5; D is undetermined. The ends were cut back, 3 bases at V and 9 bases at J, with 8 bases in the middle. CDR1 MGHRA and CDR2 YSYEKL come from the germline V gene. The CDR3 sequence is 11 residues long. CDR3 sequence (DNA): TGCGCCAGCAGCCAGGCAACGGCCCAGTACTTC. Protein sequence: CASSQATAQYF.

This rearrangement joins TRBV6-5 to TRBJ2-1, with TRBD2 as a possible D gene (5 bases). The germline V and J ends were trimmed by 7 bases and 6 bases, with 13 bases remaining between them. Germline V gene data show CDR1 as MNHEY and CDR2 as SVGAGI. The CDR3 loop spans 13 amino acids. CDR3 sequence (DNA): TGTGCCAGCACCCCCCCCGGGGTCAATGAGCAGTTCTTC. This gives the protein CASTPPGVNEQFF.

The V call is TRBV30, the J call TRBJ2-1; D gene ambiguous. V dropped 0 bases and J dropped 4 bases, with 13 bases sitting between them. The CDR3 is 15 residues long. The germline gives CDR1 GTSNPN, CDR2 SVGIG (reference sequence). DNA for the CDR3: TGTGCCTGGAGTGTAAGTCTCCCAGGTTACAATGAGCAGTTCTTC. It codes for CAWSVSLPGYNEQFF.

CDR3 protein: CASGTGATQYF. CDR3 in DNA: TGCGCCAGTGGGACCGGGGCGACCCAGTACTTC. The chain combines TRBV10-2 with TRBJ2-5; D tentatively reads TRBD1 or TRBD2 (5 bases each). V was shortened by 9 bases and J by 7 bases, with 12 bases between the two germline ends. The germline CDR1 and CDR2 sequences are WSHSY and SAAADI. The CDR3 runs 11 residues.

The chain combines TRBV6-1 with TRBJ1-4, with 7 bases fitting TRBD1. The germline CDR1 and CDR2 sequences are MNHNS and SASEGT. V shed 6 bases and J 2 bases; nucleotides not matched to a gene: 6. This CDR3 contains 15 residues. The CDR3 DNA follows: TGTGCCAGCAGGATGAACAGGGGTACTAATGAAAAACTGTTTTTT. Translating it yields CASRMNRGTNEKLFF.

The chain is built from TRBV30 and TRBJ1-5; 8 nucleotides line up with TRBD1. Germline CDR1 is GTSNPN and CDR2 is SVGIG (reference sequence). CDR3 length equals 14 residues. The ends lost 5 bases at V and 4 bases at J; junction bases unmatched: 7. CDR3 loop: CAWATGGRNQPQHF. In DNA, the CDR3 is TGTGCCTGGGCAACAGGGGGAAGGAATCAGCCCCAGCATTTT.

The chain joins TRBV5-4 to TRBJ1-2; the D gene is possibly TRBD1 (6 bases). V was cut by 5 bases and J by 4 bases, with 15 bases left in between. CDR3 length: 14 amino acids. CDR1 and CDR2 from the germline V gene are SGHNT and YYREEE (reference sequence). The CDR3 loop reads CASSSGTTGYGYTF. The CDR3, as DNA: TGTGCCAGCAGTTCCGGGACAACGGGCTATGGCTACACCTTC.

V and J are TRBV5-1 and TRBJ2-1; 7 bases align to TRBD2. The trim removed 5 bases at V and 6 bases at J, leaving 20 bases unmatched. The germline V gene has CDR1 SGHRS and CDR2 YFSETQ. The CDR3 is 18 residues long. This CDR3 reads CASRASGERAVKGNEQFF. The CDR3 nucleotides are TGCGCCAGCAGGGCGAGCGGGGAAAGGGCCGTAAAAGGCAATGAGCAGTTCTTC. Using reference TRBV5-1 and TRBJ2-1 for the parts outside the CDR3, the full variable domain is KAGVTQTPRYLIKTRGQQVTLSCSPISGHRSVSWYQQTPGQGLQFLFEYFSETQRNKGNFPGRFSGRQFSNSRSEMNVSTLELGDSALYLCASRASGERAVKGNEQFFGPGTRLTVL.

This clone occurred a few times. V is TRBV6-5 and J is TRBJ1-1; the D is unclear. Germline V gene data show CDR1 as MNHEY and CDR2 as SVGAGI. The CDR3 sequence is 14 residues long. V lost 2 bases to trimming and J lost 0 bases, with 7 bases between them. In nucleotides, the CDR3 is TGTGCCAGCAGTTACAGACGGTTGAACACTGAAGCTTTCTTT. It encodes CASSYRRLNTEAFF.

The rearrangement links TRBV19 to TRBJ2-6, with D possibly matching TRBD2 (5 bases). Germline values: CDR1 LNHDA, CDR2 SQIVND (reference sequence). V gave up 7 bases and J gave up 3 bases, with 10 bases separating them. The CDR3 runs to 14 residues. CDR3 DNA: TGTGCCAGTATACCCCGGGATGGGGCCAACGTCCTGACTTTC. This translates into CASIPRDGANVLTF.

This sequence joins TRBV19 and TRBJ1-2; a weak D match, TRBD1 (6 bases). The V and J ends lost 10 bases and 4 bases respectively, with 19 bases between them. This CDR3 contains 14 residues. Per germline, CDR1 LNHDA and CDR2 SQIVND (reference sequence). In DNA form, the CDR3 reads TGTGCCACTACACCAACAGGGCGCGGCTATGGCTACACCTTC. It yields the protein CATTPTGRGYGYTF.

The chain has TRBV9 and TRBJ1-4, with D maybe TRBD1 (6 bases). Germline V lookup: CDR1 SGDLS, CDR2 YYNGEE. The CDR3 loop spans 14 amino acids. The V end was cut by 3 bases, the J end by 8 bases, with 14 bases between. CDR3 in amino acids: CASSEGGRREKLFF. In DNA form, the CDR3 reads TGTGCCAGCAGCGAGGGGGGGCGGAGGGAAAAACTGTTTTTT.

V and J are TRBV19 and TRBJ1-2; 8 nucleotides align to TRBD1. The germline V gene has CDR1 LNHDA and CDR2 SQIVND (reference sequence). The length of the CDR3 is 12 residues. Trimming removed 6 bases from V and 7 bases from J; junction bases left unmatched: 4. The CDR3 DNA follows: TGTGCCAGTAGCAGGGGGCTAGGTGGCTACACCTTC. Protein product: CASSRGLGGYTF.

In its sample, this clone was seen a few times. This chain links TRBV19 with TRBJ2-1; D gene uncertain. CDR1 is LNHDA, CDR2 SQIVND, per germline (reference sequence). The V end lost 3 bases, the J end lost 9 bases, and 9 bases lay between the germline ends. The CDR3 is 12 residues long. CDR3 sequence: CASSMVGTEQFF. The CDR3, as DNA: TGTGCCAGTAGTATGGTGGGAACTGAGCAGTTCTTC.

DNA of the CDR3: TGTGCCAGCAGCCAAGATGAGCGGGGGGCGGGGGAGACCCAGTACTTC. It is translated as CASSQDERGAGETQYF. The chain uses TRBV4-2 and TRBJ2-5, with 9 bases that match TRBD2. The CDR3 sequence is 16 residues long. Germline V CDR1 and CDR2: LGHNA, YNFKEQ. V trimming: 0 bases; J trimming: 5 bases; junction bases outside the gene matches: 7.

V usage is TRBV2 and J usage is TRBJ1-1, with no clear D. This CDR3 region has 13 residues. Per germline, CDR1 SNHLY and CDR2 FYNNEI. Trimming left V 3 bases short and J 2 bases short, with 7 bases between. The DNA for the CDR3 is TGTGCCAGCAGTGACAGCCGTAACACTGAAGCTTTCTTT. Its translation is CASSDSRNTEAFF. Using reference TRBV2 and TRBJ1-1 for the parts outside the CDR3, the full variable domain is EPEVTQTPSHQVTQMGQEVILRCVPISNHLYFYWYRQILGQKVEFLVSFYNNEISEKSEIFDDQFSVERPDGSNFTLKIRSTKLEDSAMYFCASSDSRNTEAFFGQGTRLTVV.

This rearrangement joins TRBV6-6 to TRBJ1-5, with 7 bases that match TRBD1. V shed 6 bases, J shed 4 bases, and the junction held 6 bases outside the gene matches. The CDR3 spans 14 residues. CDR1 and CDR2 from the germline V gene are MNHNY and SVGAGI (reference sequence). The DNA for the CDR3 is TGTGCCAGCAGATTTACAGGGGATAATCAGCCCCAGCATTTT. This sequence encodes CASRFTGDNQPQHF.

The chain employs TRBV5-1 and TRBJ2-2; TRBD2 agrees at 8 bases. The CDR3 covers 15 residues. Unmatched junction bases numbered 5, after V lost 5 bases and J lost 2 bases. CDR1 and CDR2 from the germline V gene are SGHRS and YFSETQ. The CDR3 here is CASRLRGANTGELFF. The DNA of the CDR3 is TGCGCCAGCAGACTGCGGGGGGCCAACACCGGGGAGCTGTTTTTT.